This T cell receptor beta chain was recovered during a study of shared clonotypes between healthy human individuals (dated by TCRdb to 2018 to 2020). In terms of the full investigation: Three men and two women, aged 18 to 49 years, made up the cohort. For each donor, CD4 naive and CD4 memory were each run on three plates, CD8 naive on two plates, and CD8 memory on one plate. To estimate repertoire size and how much clonotypes are shared between individuals, the study performed deep sequencing of blood TCR repertoires from five healthy adults. To increase sequencing depth and limit assay-specific biases, TCR repertoire library preparation and sequencing were carried out by different laboratories using diverse techniques. Leukapheresis yielded between about 0.8 and 8.9 billion PBMCs per donor.

Turning to this clone: Its antigen remains undetermined. No base quality information exists; no much larger clone differs at one position.

Donors were healthy HIV-negative adults with no recently reported acute infections or vaccinations. Every donor was a Caucasian adult living in Nashville, Tennessee, USA. CD4+ T cells were enriched by magnetic negative selection, after which naive cells were positively selected on CD45RA and the negative fraction was taken as the memory subset. Blood was collected by leukapheresis, and PBMCs were isolated by Ficoll-Histopaque density gradient centrifugation and then cryopreserved in liquid nitrogen vapor phase. Analytical flow cytometry was used to check the purity and quantity of each magnetically sorted T cell population. Genomic DNA was isolated from each sorted fraction and quantified by UV absorbance on a Nanodrop 2000c. Using the deep immunoSEQ assay, TCR CDR3 regions were amplified from genomic DNA by multiplex PCR. For each cell subset, the extracted genomic DNA was distributed evenly across all wells of several immunoSEQ 96-well plates, and each plate served as one replicate. For sorted subsets, each replicate PCR was loaded with 200 to 250 ng genomic DNA, equivalent to 32,000 or so T cell genomes. The purified libraries were quantified using a Qubit 3.0 fluorometer, sized with a Bioanalyzer 2100, and then quantified again using the KAPA Library Quantification kit. Each immunoSEQ 96-well plate was sequenced on its own single-read 150-cycle Illumina NextSeq 550 flow cell. On the authors' methods: The immunoSEQ output contained only junctional sequences without quality scores, so filtering could not match that applied to full-length reads. To assign V/J genes and CDR3, sequences were annotated against IMGT germline references using PyIR, a Python wrapper for IgBLAST v1.9. Any read was removed if the V/J assignment was weak (E-value above 1e-6), the CDR3 was missing, or the read contained stop codons, out-of-frame junctions, or ambiguous translated residues. V3J clonotypes were defined as sequences sharing the same inferred V gene, J gene, and CDR3 amino acid sequence. To compute the percentage overlap between repertoires, the number of shared unique clonotypes was divided by the size of the smaller repertoire. Richness of each repertoire was evaluated using RTK rarefaction, the Chao1 estimator, and Recon v2.1 estimates of unobserved clonotypes. OLGA was used to compute generation probabilities for all TCRbeta clonotypes that the gDNA method yielded from several donors. TCRdb retrieved this table from immuneACCESS and kept in-frame rearrangements only. Not all clones are present; in checked studies, unresolved V genes account for under half, and no reason is known for the remainder. The V and J calls and clone size were taken over from that table, and D and trimming were inferred from the DNA. This sample holds over 2 million clones; roughly 94% were observed only once. The top ten clonotypes cover more than 0.1% of the sample.

The paper as a whole reports these results and caveats: Pairwise subsampling indicated that sequencing depth was expected to affect the degree of clonotype sharing among donors. Because the study included a small number of donors, the genetic and exposure-history diversity represented was limited. Larger estimated clonotype richness was generally found for naive subsets than for memory subsets. Sampling was restricted to blood, and TCR repertoires in tissues likely differ from the TCR repertoires found in blood. Incomplete sequencing was indicated by rarefaction of sorted-subset datasets, despite the large sequencing depth. Higher generation probabilities were observed for clonotypes shared by all four sorted-subset donors than for non-shared clonotypes. About 5% of naive CD4, 3% to 4% of naive CD8, about 2.1% of memory CD4, and approximately 0.4% of memory CD8 clonotypes were shared across four donors.

The origin of this receptor is a young man in good health. Sequencing was done on a sample of naive CD4+ T cells sorted from blood. The cell subset or site label, as the study defines it: CD45RA+ positively selected.

The DNA sequence is given as TGTGCCATCAGACCCGTGACAGGGGGCCCCGGGGAGCTGTTTTTT. It is translated as CAIRPVTGGPGELFF. Recombination connected TRBV10-3 to TRBJ2-2, with 10 central nucleotides matching TRBD1. The CDR3 has 15 amino acids, counting the end cysteine and phenylalanine. Only the CDR3 DNA is retained, 45 bases long and in frame from the first base. Germline trimming amounts to 6 bases on V and 6 bases on J, with 7 as the count of junction bases outside the gene matches. Per the germline V gene, ENHRY is the CDR1 and SYGVKD is the CDR2.